This is a list of T cell receptor beta chains from one sample in a study of human T cells and chemical hapten exposure. One entry per CDR3 protein results from TCRdb running MiXCR on the RACE reads. The table shows approximately 340,000 distinct CDR3 sequences, with around 6.9% occurring only once. This specimen consisted of whole blood, obtained in connection with sensitization to the hapten diphenylcyclopropenone (DPC). These receptors were obtained from a young woman with alopecia areata. Some clones in this sample may be carry-over from other donors' samples. Each CDR3 is given with its conserved first and last residue. D genes are given only for firm matches. Clone size is not always given. Where it is, it says once, few, many or a class for expanded clones.

TRBJ2-1 | few | TRBV6-2/TRBV6-3 | - | CASSSPSDFEQFF | TGTGCCAGCAGTTCCCCGAGCGACTTTGAGCAGTTCTTC
TRBJ2-5 | few | TRBV10-3 | - | CAISGGVGETQYF | TGTGCCATCAGTGGAGGGGTAGGAGAGACCCAGTACTTC
TRBJ2-6 | many | TRBV6-1 | - | CASSADGTGANVLTF | TGTGCCAGCAGTGCGGACGGGACTGGGGCCAACGTCCTGACTTTC
TRBJ2-6 | few | TRBV4-1 | - | CASSQDGKGRPTSGANVLTF | TGCGCCAGCAGCCAAGATGGGAAAGGCCGACCCACCTCTGGGGCCAACGTCCTGACTTTC
TRBJ2-2 | few | TRBV9 | - | CASSVSPGHSTGELFF | TGTGCCAGCAGCGTGTCCCCGGGACATTCCACCGGGGAGCTGTTTTTT
TRBJ2-5 | few | TRBV7-2 | TRBD2 | CASSPLAGWETQYF | TGTGCCAGCAGCCCGCTAGCGGGGTGGGAGACCCAGTACTTC
TRBJ2-5 | - | TRBV7-9 | TRBD2 | CANSLSLTGTIQETQYF | TGTGCCAACAGCTTAAGCCTCACGGGGACTATACAAGAGACCCAGTACTTC
TRBJ2-2 | many | TRBV2 | TRBD1 | CASSVRQGDNLNTGELFF | TGTGCCAGCAGTGTCCGACAGGGAGACAACCTGAACACCGGGGAGCTGTTTTTT
TRBJ1-1 | - | TRBV9 | - | CASSETPEMNTEAFF | TGTGCCAGCAGCGAGACTCCGGAGATGAACACTGAAGCTTTCTTT
TRBJ2-3 | few | TRBV28 | TRBD1 | CASSSKHYMGFGTGGSDTQYF | TGTGCCAGCAGTTCCAAACACTATATGGGATTCGGGACAGGGGGCTCGGATACGCAGTATTTT
TRBJ2-7 | many | TRBV6-5 | TRBD1 | CASRDRDSSYEQYF | TGTGCCAGCAGAGACCGGGACAGTTCCTACGAGCAGTACTTC
TRBJ1-5 | - | TRBV5-6 | - | CASSSRKRGYSNQPQHF | TGTGCCAGCAGCTCGAGAAAAAGGGGGTATAGCAATCAGCCCCAGCATTTT
TRBJ2-3 | many | TRBV7-9 | - | CASSLARVSTDTQYF | TGTGCCAGCAGCTTAGCGCGGGTGAGCACAGATACGCAGTATTTT
TRBJ1-2 | few | TRBV11-2 | - | CASSQDVNWGGYTF | TGTGCCAGCAGCCAGGACGTCAACTGGGGGGGCTACACCTTC
TRBJ2-1 | few | TRBV19 | - | CASSIQAYNEQFF | TGTGCCAGTAGTATCCAAGCCTACAATGAGCAGTTCTTC
TRBJ1-1 | few | TRBV6-5 | - | CASSLQSMNTEAFF | TGTGCCAGCAGCCTACAGTCCATGAACACTGAAGCTTTCTTT
TRBJ1-1 | - | TRBV12-3/TRBV12-4 | - | CASSGGAYMNTEAFF | TGTGCCAGCAGTGGGGGGGCATACATGAACACTGAAGCTTTCTTT
TRBJ1-1 | - | TRBV12-3/TRBV12-4 | - | CASSKTGWGFMNTEAFF | TGTGCCAGCAGTAAAACAGGTTGGGGATTTATGAACACTGAAGCTTTCTTT
TRBJ2-3 | many | TRBV29-1 | - | CSVERKGHSTDTQYF | TGCAGCGTTGAAAGAAAAGGGCACTCCACAGATACGCAGTATTTT
TRBJ2-7 | many | TRBV25-1 | - | CASSDLRNPYEQYF | TGTGCCAGCAGTGATTTAAGGAACCCCTACGAGCAGTACTTC
TRBJ1-5 | - | TRBV7-2 | - | CASSLYPGYDQPQHF | TGTGCCAGCAGCCTATATCCAGGGTACGATCAGCCCCAGCATTTT
TRBJ2-7 | few | TRBV6-6 | TRBD1 | CASTHTQGAVYEQYF | TGTGCCAGCACCCACACCCAGGGGGCCGTCTACGAGCAGTACTTC
TRBJ1-5 | few | TRBV20-1 | - | CSASPRTPGGGQPQHF | TGCAGTGCTTCCCCACGAACTCCAGGAGGAGGCCAGCCCCAGCATTTT
TRBJ2-3 | few | TRBV5-4 | - | CASSLGADLSTDTQYF | TGTGCCAGCAGCTTGGGTGCGGATCTTAGCACAGATACGCAGTATTTT
TRBJ1-1 | - | TRBV4-2 | TRBD1 | CASSPIGQVNTEAFF | TGTGCCAGCAGCCCCATCGGACAGGTGAACACTGAAGCTTTCTTT
TRBJ2-3 | - | TRBV7-9 | - | CASSLGTRADTQYF | TGTGCCAGCAGCCTTGGGACCCGTGCGGATACGCAGTATTTT
TRBJ1-5 | many | TRBV20-1 | TRBD1 | CSARTGEGNQPQHF | TGCAGTGCGAGGACAGGGGAAGGCAATCAGCCCCAGCATTTT
TRBJ1-1 | - | TRBV5-6 | - | CASSLWAGDTEAFF | TGTGCCAGCAGCTTGTGGGCCGGGGACACTGAAGCTTTCTTT
TRBJ2-7 | many | TRBV25-1 | - | CASSEWDSYEQYF | TGTGCCAGCAGTGAATGGGACTCCTACGAGCAGTACTTC
TRBJ1-1 | few | TRBV18 | TRBD1 | CASSPPDRSGTEAFF | TGTGCCAGCTCACCCCCGGACAGGAGCGGCACTGAAGCTTTCTTT
TRBJ2-7 | many | TRBV12-3/TRBV12-4 | TRBD1 | CASSFRPLYGQGTYEQYF | TGTGCCAGCAGTTTTCGGCCCTTATACGGACAGGGTACCTACGAGCAGTACTTC
TRBJ1-5 | - | TRBV3-1 | - | CASSQRSPNRVIQPQHF | TGTGCCAGCAGCCAAAGGTCACCAAACAGGGTCATTCAGCCCCAGCATTTT
TRBJ1-1 | few | TRBV20-1 | - | CSAATSGSLTEAFF | TGCAGTGCTGCGACGTCGGGCAGCCTCACTGAAGCTTTCTTT
TRBJ1-5 | many | TRBV7-2 | TRBD1 | CASSPQGVGGQPQHF | TGTGCCAGCAGCCCCCAGGGGGTCGGCGGTCAGCCCCAGCATTTT
TRBJ2-1 | many | TRBV4-2 | TRBD2 | CASSQDWLAEDNEQFF | TGTGCCAGCAGCCAAGATTGGCTAGCGGAAGACAATGAGCAGTTCTTC
TRBJ1-2 | - | TRBV27 | - | CASSPTRGRPGYTF | TGTGCCAGCAGTCCTACCAGAGGAAGACCCGGCTACACCTTC
TRBJ2-5 | - | TRBV27 | TRBD1 | CASSRDRGSLTQYF | TGTGCCAGCAGTCGGGACAGGGGCTCCTTGACCCAGTACTTC
TRBJ2-7 | - | TRBV6-5 | - | CASSYFGTGTRSSYEQYF | TGTGCCAGCAGTTACTTTGGTACAGGGACCAGGAGCTCCTACGAGCAGTACTTC
TRBJ2-7 | - | TRBV6-5 | - | CASSSWGGNEQYF | TGTGCCAGCAGTTCTTGGGGTGGCAACGAGCAGTACTTC
TRBJ2-3 | many | TRBV18 | - | CASSPPSGGAGADTQYF | TGTGCCAGCTCACCACCGTCGGGCGGGGCTGGTGCAGATACGCAGTATTTT
TRBJ1-3 | - | TRBV9 | - | CASSVAQGYSGNTIYF | TGTGCCAGCAGCGTAGCTCAAGGCTACTCTGGAAACACCATATATTTT
TRBJ1-2 | - | TRBV7-2 | TRBD1 | CASSFVDNSWDRENYGYTF | TGTGCCAGCAGCTTCGTCGACAATAGTTGGGACAGGGAGAACTATGGCTACACCTTC
TRBJ1-1 | - | TRBV29-1 | TRBD1 | CSGGTGVNTEAFF | TGCAGCGGTGGGACAGGGGTGAACACTGAAGCTTTCTTT
TRBJ2-3 | many | TRBV7-2 | - | CASSLYPEPDTQYF | TGTGCCAGCAGCTTATATCCCGAGCCAGATACGCAGTATTTT
TRBJ1-5 | few | TRBV6-6 | - | CASSYEGTGQPQHF | TGTGCCAGCAGTTACGAGGGAACGGGTCAGCCCCAGCATTTT
TRBJ2-3 | many | TRBV12-3/TRBV12-4 | TRBD2 | CASSLPQTSGGGATDTQYF | TGTGCCAGCAGTTTACCACAGACTAGCGGGGGTGGAGCGACAGATACGCAGTATTTT
TRBJ2-7 | - | TRBV18 | TRBD2 | CASSYTREEGQYF | TGTGCCAGCTCCTACACACGGGAGGAAGGGCAGTACTTC
TRBJ2-7 | few | TRBV7-2 | - | CASSLTQTRTPGEQYF | TGTGCCAGCAGCTTAACTCAGACAAGGACCCCTGGGGAGCAGTACTTC
TRBJ2-7 | few | TRBV28 | TRBD1 | CASRRQGGAYEQYF | TGTGCCAGCAGGCGACAGGGGGGTGCCTACGAGCAGTACTTC
TRBJ2-1 | many | TRBV4-3 | TRBD2 | CASSQRRAGPSSYNEQFF | TGCGCCAGCAGCCAGAGGAGAGCGGGGCCGAGCTCCTACAATGAGCAGTTCTTC
TRBJ2-4 | few | TRBV24-1 | - | CATREPSLAKNIQYF | TGTGCCACCCGCGAACCGTCACTAGCCAAAAACATTCAGTACTTC
TRBJ2-7 | - | TRBV18 | - | CASSPATGRPSYEQYF | TGTGCCAGCTCACCAGCGACGGGGAGACCGTCCTACGAGCAGTACTTC
TRBJ1-1 | few | TRBV12-3/TRBV12-4 | - | CASSSSGTLNTEAFF | TGTGCCAGCAGTTCTAGCGGGACACTAAACACTGAAGCTTTCTTT
TRBJ2-5 | - | TRBV5-1 | TRBD1 | CASNRGLKETQYF | TGCGCCTCAAACAGGGGGCTAAAGGAGACCCAGTACTTC
TRBJ1-5 | many | TRBV4-3 | - | CASSQEDSANQPQHF | TGCGCCAGCAGCCAAGAGGACAGCGCCAATCAGCCCCAGCATTTT
TRBJ1-4 | many | TRBV28 | TRBD1 | CASRAGTVGEKLFF | TGTGCCAGCAGGGCGGGGACAGTAGGAGAAAAACTGTTTTTT
TRBJ2-5 | few | TRBV6-2/TRBV6-3 | - | CASSYSTGNLETQYF | TGTGCCAGCAGTTACTCTACGGGGAATTTGGAGACCCAGTACTTC
TRBJ2-1 | few | TRBV7-6 | - | CASSWADYNEQFF | TGTGCCAGCAGCTGGGCAGACTACAATGAGCAGTTCTTC
TRBJ2-2 | - | TRBV7-3 | TRBD1 | CASSLGTGWNPGELFF | TGTGCCAGCAGCCTCGGGACAGGTTGGAATCCCGGGGAGCTGTTTTTT